The T cell receptor beta chain described here comes from a study of human T cells and chemical hapten exposure (dated by TCRdb to the early 2020s). About the study as a whole: For sensitization, 2% DPC in acetone was applied to a 2 cm by 2 cm area of upper inner arm skin. Patch testing was done on the upper back using Finn chambers containing 0.01% DPC, and results were scored after 6 days according to International Contact Dermatitis Research Group standards. Blood samples were taken from patients before sensitization (week 0) and then at 2, 6 and about 24 weeks after DPC sensitization. Alopecia areata with under or over 50% scalp involvement, alopecia totalis and alopecia universalis were represented in the patient cohort, which was mostly female. Roughly 30 alopecia patients gave blood for TCR sequencing at one to four time points (pre-sensitization, 2, 6 and 24 weeks). Peripheral blood TCR repertoire changes were tracked in vivo in alopecia patients during primary and secondary sensitization to the hapten diphenylcyclopropenone (DPC). The libraries were sequenced as a pool, and the TCR yield per sample differed mostly because of small variations in library volumes within the pool. Weekly therapeutic DPC doses were additionally applied to the scalp of patients throughout the roughly 25-week study period. Study-level results and caveats: After repeated subsampling, the strength of the expansion versus patch-test correlation and the threshold at which it became significant changed. Alopecia, a presumed autoimmune disease, was present in all patients, so the immune response of the patients might differ from that of healthy individuals. Significantly more large CDR3 similarity clusters were formed by expanded TCRs than by pre-sensitization or healthy control sets, consistent with antigen-driven responses. No change with DPC sensitization was found in the number of TCRs above 1 in 1000 frequency, and no evidence of global repertoire structure alterations was found. Patch test score was positively correlated with the number of PT1 expanded TCRs, with significance at thresholds 8, 16 and 32 but not at 4.

The CDR3 holds 13 amino acids from the cysteine to the phenylalanine. The only DNA kept is the CDR3, 39 bases in frame from the first base. Trimming takes 1 base from V and 7 bases from J, and the germline ends sit 8 bases apart. The sample's time point label is to be understood as: pre-sensitization, week 0. The sample's treatment or condition, from its label and the paper: therapeutic diphenylcyclopropenone sensitization with weekly scalp DPC. At each patch-test visit, blood was drawn before the patch test was applied. Eligible patients were aged 18 to 70, diagnosed with alopecia, deemed suitable for DPC therapy, and excluded if pregnant. Total RNA was extracted from unfractionated whole blood collected in Tempus Blood RNA tubes. This clonotype was detected ten times or more. Its antigen is not yet known. Within one base of it there is no much larger clone, and no base qualities were kept. The library came from RACE. Sequencing took place on a NextSeq 500. Library preparation attached unique molecular identifiers to individual cDNA molecules for quantitative, reproducible TCR counting. Both TCR alpha and TCR beta chains were sequenced from each blood RNA sample. The paper's processing steps were these. A median of about 87,000 TCRs per sample was observed, with a range of 23,224 to 690,600. The Decombinator software suite was used to annotate the V, J and CDR3 of the TCR reads. Every sample was subsampled to the same number of TCRs (28,000) for the PS versus PT1 abundance plots. TCRs were defined as expanded if absent before sensitization and observed at least eight times at the 2-week time point. TCRdb redid the processing of the public reads, applying fastp at Q25 and MiXCR, and retained in-frame beta chains. Each CDR3 protein gets just one entry, which takes the most common genes and DNA from the rows behind it. The V and J calls were determined by TCRdb, not by the authors. The sample profile shows roughly 380,000 distinct CDR3 sequences; 5.1% of them were found once. 2% to 3% of the sample lies in the top ten.

The rearranged chain carries TRBV12-3 or TRBV12-4 and TRBJ1-5, with no D gene named confidently. The sequenced sample was whole blood, obtained in connection with sensitization to the hapten diphenylcyclopropenone (DPC). The sequence was obtained from a woman between 45 and 65 years old with alopecia areata. Some clones in this sample may be carry-over from other donors' samples. The DNA sequence is TGTGCCAGCAGTTTAGTAGAGAGACAGCCCCAGCATTTT. Protein translation: CASSLVERQPQHF.